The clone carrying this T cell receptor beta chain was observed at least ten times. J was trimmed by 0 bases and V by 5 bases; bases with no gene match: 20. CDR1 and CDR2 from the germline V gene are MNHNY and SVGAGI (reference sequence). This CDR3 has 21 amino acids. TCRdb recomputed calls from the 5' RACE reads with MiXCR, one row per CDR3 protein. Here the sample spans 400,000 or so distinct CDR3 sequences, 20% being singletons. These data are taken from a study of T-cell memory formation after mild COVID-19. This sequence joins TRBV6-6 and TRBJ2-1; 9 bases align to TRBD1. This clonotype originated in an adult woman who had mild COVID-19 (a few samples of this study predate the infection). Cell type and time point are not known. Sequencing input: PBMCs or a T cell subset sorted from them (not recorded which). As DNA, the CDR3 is TGTGCCAGCAGTCCCCAACAGGGGGCGCGCTCATCATCGAGCTCCTACAATGAGCAGTTCTTC. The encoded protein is CASSPQQGARSSSSSYNEQFF.